The rows below give T cell receptor beta chains drawn from one sample of a study of blood T cell repertoires in COVID-19. Sequencing was performed with immunoSEQ multiplex PCR; in TCRdb, only in-frame clones are kept and a portion is missing. The sample yields some 120,000 clones, 55% to 75% seen once. Source material: peripheral blood. These receptors originate from a human donor with acute or convalescent COVID-19. The donor label of this sample is uncertain. Each CDR3 is given with its conserved first and last residue. A D gene is named only where the DNA matches it firmly. Clone size is given for some rows only: seen once, a few or many times, or a class if the clone is expanded.

d_call: .
v_call: TRBV3-1/TRBV3-2
clone_size: .
j_call: TRBJ1-2
cdr3_nt: TGTGCCAGCAGCCAAGAAGGGGGGGCAGTCCGCGGCTACACCTTC
cdr3_aa: CASSQEGGAVRGYTF

d_call: TRBD2
v_call: TRBV6-6
clone_size: .
j_call: TRBJ2-5
cdr3_nt: TGTGCCAGCAGTTACTCAGCGGGGCAAGAGACCCAGTACTTC
cdr3_aa: CASSYSAGQETQYF

d_call: TRBD1
v_call: TRBV11-2
clone_size: .
j_call: TRBJ2-2
cdr3_nt: TGTGCCAGCAGCTTAGTGGACAGGGGGGTAGTGGACACCGGGGAGCTGTTTTTT
cdr3_aa: CASSLVDRGVVDTGELFF

d_call: .
v_call: TRBV2
clone_size: .
j_call: TRBJ2-7
cdr3_nt: TGTGCCAGCGCTACAGAAATGCAGTACTTC
cdr3_aa: CASATEMQYF

d_call: .
v_call: TRBV3-1/TRBV3-2
clone_size: .
j_call: TRBJ2-6
cdr3_nt: TGTGCCAGCAGCCGGGGGGGCGGGGCCAACGTCCTGACTTTC
cdr3_aa: CASSRGGGANVLTF

d_call: .
v_call: TRBV7-9
clone_size: .
j_call: TRBJ1-5
cdr3_nt: TGTGCCAGCAGCCCTGGGGGGGTGGGGGATAGCAATCAGCCCCAGCATTTT
cdr3_aa: CASSPGGVGDSNQPQHF

d_call: .
v_call: TRBV7-9
clone_size: few
j_call: TRBJ1-2
cdr3_nt: TGTGCCAGCAGCCAAGCCGGAACAGGGTCGTTCTATGGCTACACCTTC
cdr3_aa: CASSQAGTGSFYGYTF

d_call: TRBD1
v_call: TRBV3-1/TRBV3-2
clone_size: .
j_call: TRBJ2-1
cdr3_nt: TGTGCCAGCAGCCAGAACAGGGGGAATGAGCAGTTCTTC
cdr3_aa: CASSQNRGNEQFF

d_call: TRBD2
v_call: TRBV4-2
clone_size: .
j_call: TRBJ2-1
cdr3_nt: TGTGCCAGCAGCCAAGTTCGAGGGACTAGCTACAATGAGCAGTTCTTC
cdr3_aa: CASSQVRGTSYNEQFF

d_call: .
v_call: TRBV5-5
clone_size: .
j_call: TRBJ2-7
cdr3_nt: TGTGCCAGCAGCTTGGGCGGCGACGGATACGAGCAGTACTTC
cdr3_aa: CASSLGGDGYEQYF

d_call: TRBD1
v_call: TRBV5-1
clone_size: .
j_call: TRBJ1-3
cdr3_nt: TGCGCCAGCAGCTTGGCAACAGGGGTCAGCTCTGGAAACACCATATATTTT
cdr3_aa: CASSLATGVSSGNTIYF

d_call: TRBD1
v_call: TRBV5-8
clone_size: .
j_call: TRBJ1-3
cdr3_nt: TGTGCCAGCACCCCCGGGACAGGGCCGAGCTCTGGAAACACCATATATTTT
cdr3_aa: CASTPGTGPSSGNTIYF

d_call: .
v_call: TRBV19
clone_size: .
j_call: TRBJ1-6
cdr3_nt: TGTGCCAGTAGTAAACGAGGACAGAACTCCTATAATTCACCCCTCCACTTT
cdr3_aa: CASSKRGQNSYNSPLHF

d_call: .
v_call: TRBV6-5
clone_size: few
j_call: TRBJ1-1
cdr3_nt: TGTGCCAGCAGCACATTACCGACAGCGAACACTGAAGCTTTCTTT
cdr3_aa: CASSTLPTANTEAFF

d_call: TRBD2
v_call: TRBV11-1
clone_size: .
j_call: TRBJ2-7
cdr3_nt: TGTGCCAGCAGCTTAGGACTAGCGGACTACGAGCAGTACTTC
cdr3_aa: CASSLGLADYEQYF

d_call: .
v_call: TRBV11-2
clone_size: .
j_call: TRBJ1-3
cdr3_nt: TGTGCCAGCAGCTTTCGACGGGCTGGAAACACCATATATTTT
cdr3_aa: CASSFRRAGNTIYF

d_call: .
v_call: TRBV29-1
clone_size: few
j_call: TRBJ1-3
cdr3_nt: TGCAGCGTGTTGGGAGTATCTGGAAACACCATATATTTT
cdr3_aa: CSVLGVSGNTIYF

d_call: TRBD1
v_call: TRBV5-5
clone_size: .
j_call: TRBJ2-3
cdr3_nt: TGTGCCAGCAGCAGCGCGAGGGGGCCAGATACGCAGTATTTT
cdr3_aa: CASSSARGPDTQYF

d_call: .
v_call: TRBV5-6
clone_size: .
j_call: TRBJ1-5
cdr3_nt: TGTGCCAGCAGCCCCTCGGGAGGATTCAATCAGCCCCAGCATTTT
cdr3_aa: CASSPSGGFNQPQHF

d_call: TRBD1
v_call: TRBV6-5
clone_size: few
j_call: TRBJ1-6
cdr3_nt: TGTGCCAGCAGCGACAGGGTTCTGAATTCACCCCTCCACTTT
cdr3_aa: CASSDRVLNSPLHF

d_call: TRBD1
v_call: TRBV18
clone_size: .
j_call: TRBJ2-5
cdr3_nt: TGTGCCAGCTCACCAAACAGGGGGCTGGAGACCCAGTACTTC
cdr3_aa: CASSPNRGLETQYF

d_call: TRBD1
v_call: TRBV29-1
clone_size: .
j_call: TRBJ1-2
cdr3_nt: TGCAGCGTTGAAGGCCCACAACAGGGGGCCGGTGGCTACACCTTC
cdr3_aa: CSVEGPQQGAGGYTF

d_call: .
v_call: TRBV5-4
clone_size: .
j_call: TRBJ2-7
cdr3_nt: TGTGCCAGCAGCCCTGGTATTGACTCCGAGCAGTACTTC
cdr3_aa: CASSPGIDSEQYF

d_call: TRBD2
v_call: TRBV5-1
clone_size: .
j_call: TRBJ2-4
cdr3_nt: TGCGCCAGCAGCTTGGCGGGGGGTTTAGCCAAAAACATTCAGTACTTC
cdr3_aa: CASSLAGGLAKNIQYF

d_call: .
v_call: TRBV13
clone_size: few
j_call: TRBJ1-6
cdr3_nt: TGTGCCAGCAGCTTTGGACAGTCCTTCAATTCACCCCTCCACTTT
cdr3_aa: CASSFGQSFNSPLHF

d_call: .
v_call: TRBV5-6
clone_size: .
j_call: TRBJ1-2
cdr3_nt: TGTGCCAGCAGCTCGATGGTTGGAGACTATGGCTACACCTTC
cdr3_aa: CASSSMVGDYGYTF

d_call: TRBD1
v_call: TRBV27
clone_size: .
j_call: TRBJ2-6
cdr3_nt: TGTGCCAGCAGTAAACAGGGGACCGGGGCCAACGTCCTGACTTTC
cdr3_aa: CASSKQGTGANVLTF

d_call: .
v_call: TRBV24-1
clone_size: .
j_call: TRBJ2-3
cdr3_nt: TGTGCCACCAGTGACCCTCACAGGGAGGGGCCCACAGATACGCAGTATTTT
cdr3_aa: CATSDPHREGPTDTQYF

d_call: TRBD1
v_call: TRBV29-1
clone_size: few
j_call: TRBJ1-4
cdr3_nt: TGCAGCGTTTCCGGGACAGGAGAAAAACTGTTTTTT
cdr3_aa: CSVSGTGEKLFF

d_call: .
v_call: TRBV2
clone_size: .
j_call: TRBJ2-3
cdr3_nt: TGTGCCAGCAGTGCACTAACAGATACGCAGTATTTT
cdr3_aa: CASSALTDTQYF

d_call: TRBD2
v_call: TRBV5-1
clone_size: .
j_call: TRBJ2-5
cdr3_nt: TGCGCCAGCAGCCGACTAGCAAGGGAGACCCAGTACTTC
cdr3_aa: CASSRLARETQYF

d_call: TRBD1
v_call: TRBV29-1
clone_size: .
j_call: TRBJ1-2
cdr3_nt: TGCAGCGTTTTCTCGACAGGGTCCTATGGCTACACCTTC
cdr3_aa: CSVFSTGSYGYTF

d_call: .
v_call: TRBV7-6
clone_size: .
j_call: TRBJ1-1
cdr3_nt: TGTGCCAGCAGCCCCCTGGGGGGAATGAACACTGAAGCTTTCTTT
cdr3_aa: CASSPLGGMNTEAFF

d_call: .
v_call: TRBV28
clone_size: .
j_call: TRBJ1-2
cdr3_nt: TGTGCCAGCAGTTTGGCTCCTCGTTTGGGGGCTGCGGGCTACACCTTC
cdr3_aa: CASSLAPRLGAAGYTF

d_call: TRBD1
v_call: TRBV18
clone_size: .
j_call: TRBJ2-1
cdr3_nt: TGTGCCAGCTCACCCGGGACAGACAATGAGCAGTTCTTC
cdr3_aa: CASSPGTDNEQFF

d_call: TRBD1
v_call: TRBV2
clone_size: .
j_call: TRBJ1-1
cdr3_nt: TGTGCCAGCAGTGTGGACAGGGGGTTTTCCACTGAAGCTTTCTTT
cdr3_aa: CASSVDRGFSTEAFF

d_call: .
v_call: TRBV6-6
clone_size: .
j_call: TRBJ1-5
cdr3_nt: TGTGCCAGCAGTTACTCGGCGGTTGGGAGCAATCAGCCCCAGCATTTT
cdr3_aa: CASSYSAVGSNQPQHF

d_call: .
v_call: TRBV9
clone_size: .
j_call: TRBJ1-5
cdr3_nt: TGTGCCAGCAGCGTAGGTGTCGCCAGGGTCGGTGTTTATAGCAATCAGCCCCAGCATTTT
cdr3_aa: CASSVGVARVGVYSNQPQHF

d_call: .
v_call: TRBV11-2
clone_size: .
j_call: TRBJ1-3
cdr3_nt: TGTGCCAGCAGCTTAGACGCAGGGACTGTCTCTGGAAACACCATATATTTT
cdr3_aa: CASSLDAGTVSGNTIYF

d_call: TRBD2
v_call: TRBV9
clone_size: .
j_call: TRBJ2-1
cdr3_nt: TGTGCCAGCAGCGTAGAAGGGACTAGCGCGATAAATGAGCAGTTCTTC
cdr3_aa: CASSVEGTSAINEQFF

d_call: TRBD1
v_call: TRBV6-6
clone_size: .
j_call: TRBJ2-5
cdr3_nt: TGTGCCAGCAGTTACTCGCCAGGGGGCAGTGAGACCCAGTACTTC
cdr3_aa: CASSYSPGGSETQYF

d_call: .
v_call: TRBV5-1
clone_size: few
j_call: TRBJ1-1
cdr3_nt: TGCGCCAGCAGCGACGTAAGACAGGACTGGAACACTGAAGCTTTCTTT
cdr3_aa: CASSDVRQDWNTEAFF

d_call: .
v_call: TRBV19
clone_size: .
j_call: TRBJ2-5
cdr3_nt: TGTGCCAGTAGTGATAGCGTACACCAAGAGACCCAGTACTTC
cdr3_aa: CASSDSVHQETQYF

d_call: .
v_call: TRBV14
clone_size: .
j_call: TRBJ2-5
cdr3_nt: TGTGCCAGCAGCCAAGATGGGGCCCGGACGGGGACCCAGTACTTC
cdr3_aa: CASSQDGARTGTQYF

d_call: .
v_call: TRBV7-2
clone_size: .
j_call: TRBJ2-5
cdr3_nt: TGTGCCAGCAGTCTCCAGGGATTCCAAGAGACCCAGTACTTC
cdr3_aa: CASSLQGFQETQYF

d_call: TRBD1
v_call: TRBV6-6
clone_size: .
j_call: TRBJ1-5
cdr3_nt: TGTGCCAGCAGTCGAATCGGGACAGGATACAATCAGCCCCAGCATTTT
cdr3_aa: CASSRIGTGYNQPQHF